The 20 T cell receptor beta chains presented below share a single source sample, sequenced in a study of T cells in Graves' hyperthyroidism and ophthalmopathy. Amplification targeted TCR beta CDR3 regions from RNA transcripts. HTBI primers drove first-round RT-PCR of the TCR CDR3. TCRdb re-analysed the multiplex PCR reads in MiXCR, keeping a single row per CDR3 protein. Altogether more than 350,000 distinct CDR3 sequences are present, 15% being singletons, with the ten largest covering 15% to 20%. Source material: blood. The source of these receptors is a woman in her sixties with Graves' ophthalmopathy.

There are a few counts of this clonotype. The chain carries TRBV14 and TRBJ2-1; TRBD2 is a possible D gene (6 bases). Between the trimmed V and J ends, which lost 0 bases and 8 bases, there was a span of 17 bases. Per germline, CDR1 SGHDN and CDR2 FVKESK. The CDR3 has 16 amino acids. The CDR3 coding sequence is TGTGCCAGCAGCCAAGAACGGGGGTGGAGCGATCATGAGCAGTTCTTC. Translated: CASSQERGWSDHEQFF.

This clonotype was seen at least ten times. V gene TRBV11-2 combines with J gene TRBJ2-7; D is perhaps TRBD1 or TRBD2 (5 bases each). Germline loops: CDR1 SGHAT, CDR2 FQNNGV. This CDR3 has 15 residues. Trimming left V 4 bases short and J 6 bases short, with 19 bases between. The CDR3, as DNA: TGTGCCAGCAGCTCAGTCGGGACGACGGGGCCCGAGCAGTACTTC. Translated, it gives CASSSVGTTGPEQYF.

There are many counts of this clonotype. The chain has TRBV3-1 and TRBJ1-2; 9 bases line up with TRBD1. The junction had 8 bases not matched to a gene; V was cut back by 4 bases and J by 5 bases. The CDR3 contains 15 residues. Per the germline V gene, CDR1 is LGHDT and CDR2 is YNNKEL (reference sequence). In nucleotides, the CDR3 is TGTGCCAGCAGCCCCCCGGGACAGGGAAGGTATGGCTACACCTTC. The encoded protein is CASSPPGQGRYGYTF.

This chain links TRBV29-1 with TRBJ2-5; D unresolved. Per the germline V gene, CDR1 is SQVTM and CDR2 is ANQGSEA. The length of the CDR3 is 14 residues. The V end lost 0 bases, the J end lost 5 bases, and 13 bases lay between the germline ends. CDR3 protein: CSVEDNPGLETQYF. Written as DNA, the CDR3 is TGCAGCGTTGAAGATAACCCGGGCCTCGAGACCCAGTACTTC.

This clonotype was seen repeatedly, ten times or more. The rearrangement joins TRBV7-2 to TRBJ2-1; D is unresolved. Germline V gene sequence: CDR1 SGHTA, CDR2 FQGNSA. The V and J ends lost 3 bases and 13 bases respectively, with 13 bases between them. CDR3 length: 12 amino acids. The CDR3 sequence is CASSLNMGIQFF. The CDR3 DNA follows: TGTGCCAGCAGCTTGAATATGGGGATCCAGTTCTTC.

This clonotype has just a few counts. The CDR3 DNA is TGTGCCACTAGCGGGAGGCCTAATTACGAGCAGTACTTC. Its protein is CATSGRPNYEQYF. This chain connects TRBV11-1 to TRBJ2-7, with 11 bases lining up with TRBD2. V was clipped by 10 bases and J by 4 bases; unmatched bases: 6. This CDR3 has 13 residues. CDR1 and CDR2 (germline): SGHAT, FQDESV (reference sequence).

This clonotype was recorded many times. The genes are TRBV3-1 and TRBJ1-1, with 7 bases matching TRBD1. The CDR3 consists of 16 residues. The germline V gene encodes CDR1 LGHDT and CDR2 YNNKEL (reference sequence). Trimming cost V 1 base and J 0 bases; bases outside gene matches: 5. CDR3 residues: CASSQASGTVNTEAFF. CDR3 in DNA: TGTGCCAGCAGCCAAGCCTCCGGGACAGTGAACACTGAAGCTTTCTTT.

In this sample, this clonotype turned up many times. The CDR3 sequence is CATSGTFQETQYF. The CDR3 DNA is TGTGCCACCTCCGGGACTTTTCAAGAGACCCAGTACTTC. The V call is TRBV6-1, the J call TRBJ2-5; tentative D call: TRBD2 (6 bases). The V and J ends lost 10 bases and 2 bases respectively, with 14 bases between them. The CDR3 has 13 amino acids. Per germline, CDR1 MNHNS and CDR2 SASEGT.

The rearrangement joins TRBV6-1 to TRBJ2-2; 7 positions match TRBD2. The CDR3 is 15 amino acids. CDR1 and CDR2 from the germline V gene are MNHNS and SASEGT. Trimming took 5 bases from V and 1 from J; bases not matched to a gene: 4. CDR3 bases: TGTGCCAGCAGTCGGGACTACCAGAACACCGGGGAGCTGTTTTTT. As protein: CASSRDYQNTGELFF.

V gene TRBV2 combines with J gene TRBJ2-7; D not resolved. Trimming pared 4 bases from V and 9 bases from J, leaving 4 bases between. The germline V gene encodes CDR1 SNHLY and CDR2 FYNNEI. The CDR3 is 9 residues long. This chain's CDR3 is CASSGWQYF. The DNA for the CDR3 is TGTGCCAGCAGTGGGTGGCAGTACTTC.

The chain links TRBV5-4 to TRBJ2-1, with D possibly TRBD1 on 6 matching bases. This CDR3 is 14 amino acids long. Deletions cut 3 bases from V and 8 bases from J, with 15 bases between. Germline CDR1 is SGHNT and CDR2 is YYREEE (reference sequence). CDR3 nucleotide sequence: TGTGCCAGCAGCTCGCCCAGCCCAGGGGATGAGCAGTTCTTC. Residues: CASSSPSPGDEQFF.

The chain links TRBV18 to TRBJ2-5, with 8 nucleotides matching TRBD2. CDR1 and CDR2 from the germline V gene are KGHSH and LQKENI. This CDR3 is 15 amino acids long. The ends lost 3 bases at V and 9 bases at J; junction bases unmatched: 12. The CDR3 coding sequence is TGTGCCAGCTCACCCTTGGAGGGCCTGCGGGGGGCCCAGTACTTC. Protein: CASSPLEGLRGAQYF.

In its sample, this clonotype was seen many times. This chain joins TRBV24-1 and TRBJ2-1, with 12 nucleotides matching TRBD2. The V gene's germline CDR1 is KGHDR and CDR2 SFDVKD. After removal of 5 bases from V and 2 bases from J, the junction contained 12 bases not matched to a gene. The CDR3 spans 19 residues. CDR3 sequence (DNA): TGTGCCACCAGTGGGCGGGGACTAGCGGGTTCCGCACCCTACAATGAGCAGTTCTTC. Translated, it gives CATSGRGLAGSAPYNEQFF.

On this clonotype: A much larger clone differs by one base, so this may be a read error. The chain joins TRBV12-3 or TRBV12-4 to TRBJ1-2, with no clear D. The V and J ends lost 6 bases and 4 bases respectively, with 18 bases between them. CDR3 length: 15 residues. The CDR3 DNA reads TGTGCCAGCAGCCCGCGAAAAGCCCCGGGCTATGGCTACACCTTC. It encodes CASSPRKAPGYGYTF.

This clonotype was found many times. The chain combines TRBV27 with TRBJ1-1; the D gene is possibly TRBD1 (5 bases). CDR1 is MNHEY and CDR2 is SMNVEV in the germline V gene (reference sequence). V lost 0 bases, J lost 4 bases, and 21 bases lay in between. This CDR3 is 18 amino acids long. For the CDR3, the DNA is TGTGCCAGCAGTTTATCGGGACGCAGGGCATTAGGGGCCACTGAAGCTTTCTTT. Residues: CASSLSGRRALGATEAFF.

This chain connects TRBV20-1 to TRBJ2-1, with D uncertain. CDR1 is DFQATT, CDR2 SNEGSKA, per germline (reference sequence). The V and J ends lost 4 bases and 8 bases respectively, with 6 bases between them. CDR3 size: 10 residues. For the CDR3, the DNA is TGCAGTGCTATTCGCGATGAGCAGTTCTTC. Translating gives CSAIRDEQFF.

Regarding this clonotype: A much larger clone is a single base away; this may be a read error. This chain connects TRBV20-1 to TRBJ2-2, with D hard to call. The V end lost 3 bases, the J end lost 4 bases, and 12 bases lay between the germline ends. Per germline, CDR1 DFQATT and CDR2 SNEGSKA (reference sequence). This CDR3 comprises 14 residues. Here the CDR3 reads CSARAYGSTGELFF. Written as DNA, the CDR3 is TGCAGTGCTAGGGCTTACGGAAGCACCGGGGAGCTGTTTTTT.

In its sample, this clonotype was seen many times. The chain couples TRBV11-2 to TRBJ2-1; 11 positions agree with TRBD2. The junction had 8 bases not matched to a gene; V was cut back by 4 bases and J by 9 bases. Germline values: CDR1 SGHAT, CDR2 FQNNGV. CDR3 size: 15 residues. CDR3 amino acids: CASSSTSGAPIEQFF. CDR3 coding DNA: TGTGCCAGCAGCTCGACTAGCGGGGCTCCTATTGAGCAGTTCTTC.

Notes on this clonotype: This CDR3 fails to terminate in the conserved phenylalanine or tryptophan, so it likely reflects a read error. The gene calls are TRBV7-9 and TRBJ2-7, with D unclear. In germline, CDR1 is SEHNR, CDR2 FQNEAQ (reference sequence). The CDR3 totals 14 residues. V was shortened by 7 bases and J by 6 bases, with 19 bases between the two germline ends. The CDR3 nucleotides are TGTGCCAGCACCCCGGTAGCCGGGCCGCGCGAGCAGTACCTC. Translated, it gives CASTPVAGPREQYL.

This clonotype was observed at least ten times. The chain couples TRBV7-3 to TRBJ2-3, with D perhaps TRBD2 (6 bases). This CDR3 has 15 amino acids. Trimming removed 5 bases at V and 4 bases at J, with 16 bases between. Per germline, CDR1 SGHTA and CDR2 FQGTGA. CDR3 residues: CASSPMGGGSDTQYF. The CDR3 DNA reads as TGTGCCAGCAGCCCCATGGGGGGAGGTTCAGATACGCAGTATTTT.